The text below deals with one TCR beta chain. This clone was found a few times. Its antigen specificity is not known. Qualities for individual bases were not recorded, and no much larger clone is one base off. The source of the sample is a study of shared clonotypes between healthy human individuals (TCRdb year 2020). Concerning the study at large: The cohort included three men and a couple of women between 18 and 49 years of age. Libraries were prepared and TCR repertoires were sequenced by different laboratories using diverse techniques, in order to increase sequencing depth and limit assay-specific biases. For each donor, three plates each were used for CD4 naive and CD4 memory, two plates were used for CD8 naive, and one plate was used for CD8 memory. Between about 0.8 and 8.9 billion PBMCs per donor were obtained by leukapheresis. Blood TCR repertoires of a handful of healthy adults were deeply sequenced to estimate repertoire size and the extent of clonotype sharing between individuals.

The CDR3 measures 14 amino acids from cysteine to phenylalanine. Of all the DNA, just the CDR3 is kept, 42 bases in frame from base 1. Unmatched junction bases come to 8, with V trimmed by 10 bases and J by 4 bases. Based on the germline V gene (reference sequence), the CDR1 and CDR2 sequences are MNHEY and SMNVEV. The donors were healthy, HIV-negative adults with no recently reported acute infections or vaccinations. Every donor was a Caucasian adult residing in Nashville, Tennessee, USA. CD4+ T cells were enriched through magnetic negative selection, after which naive cells were positively selected on CD45RA and the remaining negative fraction served as the memory subset. Blood was collected by leukapheresis, and PBMCs were isolated by Ficoll-Histopaque density gradient centrifugation and then cryopreserved in liquid nitrogen vapor phase. Purity and quantity of every magnetically sorted T cell population were checked by analytical flow cytometry. Genomic DNA was isolated from each sorted fraction and quantified by UV absorbance on a Nanodrop 2000c.

Using the deep immunoSEQ assay, TCR CDR3 regions were amplified from genomic DNA by multiplex PCR. For each cell subset, the extracted genomic DNA was distributed evenly across all wells of several immunoSEQ 96-well plates, and each plate served as one replicate. For sorted subsets, each replicate PCR was loaded with around 220 ng genomic DNA, equivalent to approximately 27,000 T cell genomes. Purified libraries were quantified with a Qubit 3.0 fluorometer, sized on a Bioanalyzer 2100, and re-quantified with the KAPA Library Quantification kit. Every immunoSEQ 96-well plate was sequenced on a separate single-read 150-cycle Illumina NextSeq 550 flow cell. The original methods were these. Because the immunoSEQ output included only junctional sequences and no quality scores, the filtering could not be the same as the filtering used for full-length reads. To assign V/J genes and CDR3, sequences were annotated against IMGT germline references using PyIR, a Python wrapper for IgBLAST v1.9. Any read was removed if the V/J assignment was weak (E-value above 1e-6), the CDR3 was missing, or the read contained stop codons, out-of-frame junctions, or ambiguous translated residues. V3J clonotypes were defined as sequences sharing the same inferred V gene, J gene, and CDR3 amino acid sequence. To compute the percentage overlap between repertoires, the number of shared unique clonotypes was divided by the size of the smaller repertoire. Three approaches were used to assess repertoire richness: RTK rarefaction, the Chao1 estimator, and Recon v2.1 estimates of unobserved clonotypes. Generation probabilities for all TCRbeta clonotypes obtained by the gDNA method from a few donors were computed using OLGA. Here the immuneACCESS table is served through TCRdb, limited to in-frame sequences with V and J called. Missing clones are a known gap in these copies; in checked studies unresolved V genes cover under half, and the rest lacks a known reason. That table furnishes V, J and clone size, whereas the DNA furnished D and trimming. The table for this sample lists fewer than 1.4 million clones; about 84% of them were counted only once. The ten biggest clones cover around 0.61% of the sample.

Paper-wide results and their limitations: The genetic and exposure-history diversity represented was limited by the small number of donors. Rarefaction of sorted-subset datasets indicated incomplete sequencing despite the large sequencing depth. Across four donors, about 5.2% of naive CD4, 3.5% of naive CD8, under 2.5% of memory CD4, and 0.3% to 0.45% of memory CD8 clonotypes were shared. Larger estimated clonotype richness was generally found for naive subsets than for memory subsets. Pairwise subsampling indicated that sequencing depth was expected to affect the degree of clonotype sharing among donors. Compared with non-shared clonotypes, the clonotypes found in all four sorted-subset donors had higher generation probabilities. Sampling was restricted to blood, and TCR repertoires in tissue are likely to differ from TCR repertoires in blood.

Sequences were obtained from memory CD4+ T cells from PBMCs. This specimen's cell subset or site label, interpreted: CD45RA-negative fraction. The source is a man aged 18 to 30 in good health. Some clones in this sample may be carry-over from other donors' samples. The sequence is built from TRBV27 and TRBJ1-2, with 11 junctional bases fitting TRBD1. In nucleotides, the sequence is TGTGCCACCCGGACAGGGGGCCTTGGCTATGGCTACACCTTC. Its protein is CATRTGGLGYGYTF.